Detailed here is one TCR beta chain. The antigen remains undetermined. This entry belongs to a study of OX40 agonist ivuxolimab in advanced cancers. Background on the study: Patients undergoing dose escalation presented with hepatocellular carcinoma, melanoma, renal cell or head and neck cancer. Three partial responders included one hepatocellular carcinoma patient and two cutaneous melanoma patients. Study-level findings and limits: Both blood CD4+ and CD8+ T cells showed clonal growth by week 6 at 0.1 to 3.0 mg/kg.

Germline CDR1 SGDLS, CDR2 YYNGEE. The CDR3 has 16 residues. V shed 3 bases and J shed 4 bases, with 17 bases lying between them. This table comes from immunoSEQ multiplex PCR, and its TCRdb copy is limited to in-frame clones, with some not included. Of 49,000 or so clones listed, 70% to 90% were seen once; the top ten hold about 48%. The sample consisted of CD4+ or CD8+ T cells sorted from blood, taken in a trial of the OX40 agonist ivuxolimab. This TCR derives from an adult with an advanced solid tumor such as melanoma, head and neck, liver or kidney cancer. The V and J genes are TRBV9 and TRBJ1-3; D is undetermined. This CDR3 reads CASSAGLNLGGNTIYF. The CDR3 DNA follows: TGTGCCAGCAGCGCAGGACTTAACTTAGGCGGAAACACCATATATTTT. The complete variable domain, with remaining parts taken from reference TRBV9 and TRBJ1-3, reads DSGVTQTPKHLITATGQRVTLRCSPRSGDLSVYWYQQSLDQGLQFLIQYYNGEERAKGNILERFSAQQFPDLHSELNLSSLELGDSALYFCASSAGLNLGGNTIYFGEGSWLTVV.